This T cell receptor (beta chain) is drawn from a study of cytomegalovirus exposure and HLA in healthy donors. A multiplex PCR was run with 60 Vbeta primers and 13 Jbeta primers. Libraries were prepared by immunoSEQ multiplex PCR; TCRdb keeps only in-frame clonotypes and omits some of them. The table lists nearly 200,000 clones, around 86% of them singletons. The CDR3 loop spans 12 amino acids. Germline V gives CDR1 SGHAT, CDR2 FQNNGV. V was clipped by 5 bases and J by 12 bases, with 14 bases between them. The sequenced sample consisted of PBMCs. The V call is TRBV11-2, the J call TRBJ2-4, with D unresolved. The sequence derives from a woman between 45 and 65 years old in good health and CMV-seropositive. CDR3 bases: TGTGCCAGCAGCGCGACTGATGGCAGTCAGTACTTC. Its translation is CASSATDGSQYF.